This T cell receptor (beta chain) was identified during a study of T cell responses to AZD1222 COVID-19 vaccine. About the research overall: Both about-4-week and about-12-week second-dose recipients were combined. Findings and limits, study-wide: Recipients of two AZD1222 doses showed rising Spike-specific TCR breadth and depth. Only 6 or 7 AZD1222 recipients tested seropositive at baseline.

A note on this clone: Its target is unknown.

CDR3 length: 16 residues. Germline values: CDR1 SGHVS, CDR2 FQNEAQ. V lost 5 bases to trimming and J lost 4 bases, with 18 bases between them. The repertoire was sequenced with immunoSEQ multiplex PCR; TCRdb's copy has only in-frame clones and lacks some. There are fewer than 150,000 clones in the sample; 65% to 90% occur only once, and roughly 7.7% lies in the top ten. The clonotype comes from an adult in good health. The specimen was peripheral blood, collected on day 0 of AZD1222 vaccination. This chain joins TRBV7-8 and TRBJ1-5; no firm D call. For the CDR3, the DNA is TGTGCCAGCAGCCCCTCCTACGGGAGCGGGAATCAGCCCCAGCATTTT. Amino acids: CASSPSYGSGNQPQHF.